Listed here is a single T cell receptor beta chain. Its antigen is not identified. A single base separates this from a much larger clone, so it may be a read error. From live CD3+CD8+TCRalphabeta+ cells, four PD-1 and/or TIGIT subsets were sorted. The CDR3 has 18 amino acids. With 1 base clipped from V and 5 bases from J, the junction kept 13 bases outside the gene matches. Per germline, CDR1 SGHTA and CDR2 FQGNSA. The record originates from a study of circulating CD8 cells and anti-PD-1 response in melanoma. Study overall: Every 2 weeks, patients got 3 mg/kg nivolumab intravenously. The study's findings and limits: Experiments were generally run without replicates. Under 7.5% of TRB clonotypes were shared between subsets at M1. Published repertoire comparisons used only baseline and M1 samples from a small cohort with few responders.

Each library started from about 15 ng of total RNA using the QIAseq Immune Repertoire TCR panel. TCRdb reprocessed the reads with MiXCR, giving one entry per CDR3 protein. The sample contains around 320 distinct CDR3 sequences, approximately 8% of which appear only once. The V and J genes are TRBV7-2 and TRBJ2-3; 9 bases map to TRBD2. Sample: CD8+ T cells from PBMCs, taken at baseline or after one month of anti-PD-1 therapy (not recorded which). The receptor's source is a human donor with melanoma. This CDR3 reads CASSLVSAGGGAGDTQYF. CDR3 DNA: TGTGCCAGCAGCTTAGTTAGTGCTGGCGGGGGGGCAGGAGATACGCAGTATTTT.